The source of this T cell receptor (beta chain) is a study of blood T cell repertoires in COVID-19. In the authors' methods: Reference gene primer amplification gave nucleated cell count estimates. Generated by immunoSEQ multiplex PCR, the TCRdb table keeps only in-frame clones and is missing some. V and J calls and clone size are copied from that table; D and trimming were computed from the DNA. The table shows about 250,000 clones, with 70% to 90% occurring only once. Unmatched junction bases numbered 5, after V lost 7 bases and J lost 8 bases. The CDR3 totals 13 residues. The germline V gene has CDR1 SNHLY and CDR2 FYNNEI.

The sequenced sample consisted of PBMCs or T cells enriched from blood (not recorded which). The chain is built from TRBV2 and TRBJ1-6; 7 bases align to TRBD1. This clonotype originated in a woman aged 30 to 39 who had recovered from COVID-19. The CDR3 DNA is TGTGCCAGCAATTCTGGGACAGATTCACCCCTCCACTTT. This codes for CASNSGTDSPLHF. Full variable domain (outside the CDR3, taken from reference TRBV2 and TRBJ1-6): EPEVTQTPSHQVTQMGQEVILRCVPISNHLYFYWYRQILGQKVEFLVSFYNNEISEKSEIFDDQFSVERPDGSNFTLKIRSTKLEDSAMYFCASNSGTDSPLHFGNGTRLTVT.